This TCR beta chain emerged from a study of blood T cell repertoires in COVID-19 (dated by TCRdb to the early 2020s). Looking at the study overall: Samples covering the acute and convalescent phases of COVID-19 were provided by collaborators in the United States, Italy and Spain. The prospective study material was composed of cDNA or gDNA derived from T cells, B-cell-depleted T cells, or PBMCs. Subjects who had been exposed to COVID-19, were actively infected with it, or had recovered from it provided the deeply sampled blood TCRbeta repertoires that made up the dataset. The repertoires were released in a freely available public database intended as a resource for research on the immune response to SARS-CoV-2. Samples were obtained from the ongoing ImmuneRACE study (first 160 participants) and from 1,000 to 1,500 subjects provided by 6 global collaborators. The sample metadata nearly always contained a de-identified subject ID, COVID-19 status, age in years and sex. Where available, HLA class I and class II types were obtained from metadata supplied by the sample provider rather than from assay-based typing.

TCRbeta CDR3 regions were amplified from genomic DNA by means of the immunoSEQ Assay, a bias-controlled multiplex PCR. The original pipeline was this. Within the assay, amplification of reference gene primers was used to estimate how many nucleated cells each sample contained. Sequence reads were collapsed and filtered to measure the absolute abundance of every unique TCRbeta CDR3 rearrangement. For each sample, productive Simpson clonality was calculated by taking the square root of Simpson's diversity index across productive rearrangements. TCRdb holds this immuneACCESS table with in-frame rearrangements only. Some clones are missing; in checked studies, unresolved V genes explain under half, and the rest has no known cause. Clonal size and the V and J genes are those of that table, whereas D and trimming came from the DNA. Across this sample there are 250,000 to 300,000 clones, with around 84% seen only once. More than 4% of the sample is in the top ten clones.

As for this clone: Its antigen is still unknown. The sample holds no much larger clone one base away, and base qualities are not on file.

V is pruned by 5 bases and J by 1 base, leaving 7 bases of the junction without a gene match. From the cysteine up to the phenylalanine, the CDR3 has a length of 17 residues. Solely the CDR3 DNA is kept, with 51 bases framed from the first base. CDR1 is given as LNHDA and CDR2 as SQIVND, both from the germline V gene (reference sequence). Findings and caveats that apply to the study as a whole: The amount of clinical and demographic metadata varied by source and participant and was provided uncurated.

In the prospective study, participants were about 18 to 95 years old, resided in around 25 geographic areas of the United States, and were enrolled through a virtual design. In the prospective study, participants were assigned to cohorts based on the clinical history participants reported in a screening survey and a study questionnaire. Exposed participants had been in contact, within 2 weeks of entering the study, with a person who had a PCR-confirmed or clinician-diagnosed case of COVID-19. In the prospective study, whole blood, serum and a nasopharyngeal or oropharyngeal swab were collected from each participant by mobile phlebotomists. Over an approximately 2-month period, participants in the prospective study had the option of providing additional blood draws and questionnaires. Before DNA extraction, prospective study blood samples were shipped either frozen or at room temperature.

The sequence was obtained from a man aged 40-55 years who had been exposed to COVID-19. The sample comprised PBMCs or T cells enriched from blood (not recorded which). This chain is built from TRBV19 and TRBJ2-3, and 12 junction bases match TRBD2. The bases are TGTGCCAGTAGTTTCCCTAGACTAGCGGGAGGCACAGATACGCAGTATTTT. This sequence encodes CASSFPRLAGGTDTQYF.